One and the same sample provided the 14 T cell receptor beta chains below, sequenced in a study of beta chain features in type 1 diabetes. Expressed TCRB transcripts were sequenced because the isolated RNA had all been reverse transcribed beforehand. Using immunoSEQ multiplex PCR, the repertoire was profiled, and TCRdb retains in-frame clones only, with some absent. The sample yields about 160,000 clones, around 9% seen once. No antigen has been identified for these receptors. Study-level findings and limits: All four CD4+ subsets from Type 1 diabetes patients carried moderately but significantly shorter TCRB CDR3s.

Sequenced input: central memory CD4+ T cells from blood. All receptors come from a young woman with type 1 diabetes.

This clone has only a few counts. CDR3 region: CASSLRFETGGKGIQYF. The CDR3 nucleotides are TGTGCCAGCAGCTTAAGATTTGAGACAGGGGGTAAAGGCATTCAGTACTTC. The V gene is TRBV11-2, the J gene TRBJ2-4, with TRBD1 identical over 9 bases. The CDR3 is made up of 17 amino acids. CDR1 SGHAT and CDR2 FQNNGV come from the germline V gene. The junction had 14 bases not matched to a gene; V was cut back by 2 bases and J by 9 bases.

This clone was seen a few times. The V and J genes are TRBV5-1 and TRBJ2-2; tentative D call: TRBD1 (8 bases). The CDR3 is made up of 15 amino acids. Germline values: CDR1 SGHRS, CDR2 YFSETQ. V lost 4 bases and J 5 bases, leaving 15 bases between the germline ends. For the CDR3, the DNA is TGCGCCAGCAGCAGCGGGACAGGCCCTACCGGGGAGCTGTTTTTT. Translating it yields CASSSGTGPTGELFF.

This clone has just a few counts. This sequence joins TRBV28 and TRBJ1-2; no firm D call. V lost 3 bases and J 5 bases, leaving 7 bases between the germline ends. This CDR3 contains 12 residues. Germline loops: CDR1 MDHEN, CDR2 SYDVKM. CDR3 nucleotide sequence: TGTGCCAGCAGTTTGGCGGGTTATGGCTACACCTTC. Residues: CASSLAGYGYTF.

This clone turned up a few times. The gene calls are TRBV29-1 and TRBJ2-1; TRBD2 agrees at 12 bases. Trimming at V came to 1 base and at J to 0 bases, leaving 1 base not matched to a gene. The CDR3 has 16 amino acids. Germline CDR1 SQVTM, CDR2 ANQGSEA. The CDR3 here is CSVEVTSGSSYNEQFF. CDR3 DNA: TGCAGCGTTGAAGTGACTAGCGGGAGCTCCTACAATGAGCAGTTCTTC.

This clone has only a few counts. The V and J genes are TRBV5-1 and TRBJ2-7; D uncertain. Deletions cut 0 bases from V and 3 bases from J, with 7 bases between. Germline CDR1 reads SGHRS; CDR2 reads YFSETQ. The CDR3 length is 13 residues. As DNA, the CDR3 is TGCGCCAGCAGCTTGGCGTCGTTCTACGAGCAGTACTTC. It yields the protein CASSLASFYEQYF.

This clone was found a few times. The chain links TRBV28 to TRBJ1-2, with 8 bases aligning to TRBD1. The CDR3 totals 15 residues. Germline lookup yields CDR1 MDHEN and CDR2 SYDVKM. Trimming took 3 bases from V and 3 from J; bases not matched to a gene: 6. As DNA, the CDR3 is TGTGCCAGCAGTTTCGGCAGGGGGCAATACTATGGCTACACCTTC. As protein: CASSFGRGQYYGYTF.

The CDR3, as DNA: TGCGCCAGCAGCTTGTCTTCCTCGGCAACTAATGAAAAACTGTTTTTT. It encodes CASSLSSSATNEKLFF. The V and J genes are TRBV5-1 and TRBJ1-4; D is unclear. Germline-derived CDR1 and CDR2 are SGHRS and YFSETQ. This CDR3 is 16 amino acids long. Trimming cost V 1 base and J 0 bases, with 10 bases left between them.

This clone occurred a few times. J is TRBJ1-2 and V is TRBV28; D perhaps matches TRBD1 (5 bases). Germline V gene lookup returns CDR1 MDHEN and CDR2 SYDVKM. The germline V and J ends were trimmed by 7 bases and 0 bases, with 15 bases remaining between them. CDR3 length equals 15 residues. The CDR3 nucleotides are TGTGCCAGCACCCTGAGTGGGGCTACTAACTATGGCTACACCTTC. This encodes CASTLSGATNYGYTF.

This clone has at least ten counts. This rearrangement joins TRBV6-6 to TRBJ2-7; TRBD2 agrees at 7 bases. The junction had 6 bases not matched to a gene; V was cut back by 4 bases and J by 0 bases. CDR3 length: 15 residues. Germline-derived CDR1 and CDR2 are MNHNY and SVGAGI (reference sequence). The CDR3 is CASSWERDYSYEQYF. CDR3 DNA sequence: TGTGCCAGCAGTTGGGAGCGGGATTACTCCTACGAGCAGTACTTC.

The chain couples TRBV4-1 to TRBJ1-1; 9 bases fit TRBD1. This CDR3 is 15 amino acids long. Germline V gene data show CDR1 as MGHRA and CDR2 as YSYEKL. V lost 4 bases to trimming and J lost 5 bases; unmatched junction nucleotides: 8. This CDR3 reads CASSPGQGKETEAFF. CDR3 nucleotides: TGCGCCAGCAGCCCGGGACAGGGAAAGGAGACTGAAGCTTTCTTT.

This clone was found a few times. The chain has TRBV7-3 and TRBJ1-1, with D possibly being TRBD1 (6 bases). V lost 5 bases and J 1 base, leaving 11 bases between the germline ends. This CDR3 is 14 amino acids long. Looked up from germline, CDR1 is SGHTA and CDR2 is FQGTGA. The CDR3 bases are TGTGCCAGCAGCATGGGACATACGAACACTGAAGCTTTCTTT. This sequence encodes CASSMGHTNTEAFF.

This clone was seen a few times. This chain connects TRBV7-9 to TRBJ2-5; D perhaps matches TRBD1 (6 bases). The V and J ends lost 4 bases and 5 bases respectively, with 11 bases between them. The CDR3 is 13 amino acids. CDR1 SEHNR and CDR2 FQNEAQ come from the germline V gene (reference sequence). This CDR3 reads CASSSGQSETQYF. CDR3 bases: TGTGCCAGCAGCTCCGGACAGTCCGAGACCCAGTACTTC.

The chain uses TRBV5-1 and TRBJ2-3, with 8 nucleotides matching TRBD2. The V gene's germline CDR1 is SGHRS and CDR2 YFSETQ. The trim removed 6 bases at V and 2 bases at J, leaving 5 bases unmatched. The CDR3 spans 14 residues. The CDR3 region is CASTQTSATDTQYF. The DNA of the CDR3 is TGCGCCAGCACCCAGACTAGCGCCACAGATACGCAGTATTTT.

The chain is built from TRBV28 and TRBJ2-1, with unresolved D. The CDR3 length is 11 residues. The V gene's germline CDR1 is MDHEN and CDR2 SYDVKM. V was shortened by 6 bases and J by 7 bases, with 7 bases between the two germline ends. The CDR3 protein is CASRAANEQFF. The CDR3 DNA follows: TGTGCCAGCAGGGCGGCAAATGAGCAGTTCTTC.